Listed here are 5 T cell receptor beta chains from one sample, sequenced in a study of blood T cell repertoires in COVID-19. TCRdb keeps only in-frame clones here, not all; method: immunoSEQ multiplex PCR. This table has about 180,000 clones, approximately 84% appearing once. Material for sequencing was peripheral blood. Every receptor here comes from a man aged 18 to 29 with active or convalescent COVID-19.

CDR3 nucleotide sequence: TGTGCCAGCAGTAAGACTAGGTTGGGAGATACGCAGTATTTT. It is translated as CASSKTRLGDTQYF. This chain uses TRBV6-2 or TRBV6-3 with TRBJ2-3; the D gene is possibly TRBD2 (6 bases). In germline, CDR1 is MNHEY, CDR2 SVGEGT. The CDR3 totals 14 residues. Trimming cost V 5 bases and J 5 bases, with 14 bases left between them.

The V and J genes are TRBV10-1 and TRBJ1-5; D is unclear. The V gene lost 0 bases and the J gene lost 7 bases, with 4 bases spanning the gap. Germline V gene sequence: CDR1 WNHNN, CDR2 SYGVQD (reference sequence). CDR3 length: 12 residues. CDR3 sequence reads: CASSESRQPQHF. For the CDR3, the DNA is TGCGCCAGCAGTGAGTCGAGACAGCCCCAGCATTTT.

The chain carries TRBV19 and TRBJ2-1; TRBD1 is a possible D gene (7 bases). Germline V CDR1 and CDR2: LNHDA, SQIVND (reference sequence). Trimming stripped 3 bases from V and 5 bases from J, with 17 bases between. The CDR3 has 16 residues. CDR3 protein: CASSILGGQSNNEQFF. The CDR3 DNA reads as TGTGCCAGTAGTATCCTCGGGGGACAGAGCAACAATGAGCAGTTCTTC.

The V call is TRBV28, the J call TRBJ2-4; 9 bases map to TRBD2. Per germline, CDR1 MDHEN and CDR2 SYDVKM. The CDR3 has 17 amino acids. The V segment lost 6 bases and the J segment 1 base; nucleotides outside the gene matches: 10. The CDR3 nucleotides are TGTGCCAGCAGCCTGGGAGGGAGCGGGAGGGCCAAAAACATTCAGTACTTC. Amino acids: CASSLGGSGRAKNIQYF.

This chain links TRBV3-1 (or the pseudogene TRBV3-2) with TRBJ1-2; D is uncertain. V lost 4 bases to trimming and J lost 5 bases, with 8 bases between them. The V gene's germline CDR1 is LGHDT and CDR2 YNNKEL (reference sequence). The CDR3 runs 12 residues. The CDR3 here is CASSLRGYGYTF. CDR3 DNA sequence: TGTGCCAGCAGCCTTCGGGGTTATGGCTACACCTTC.